The 25 T cell receptor beta chains presented below share a single source sample, sequenced in a study of cytomegalovirus exposure and HLA in healthy donors. The PCR had 60 Vbeta and 13 Jbeta primers. The assay was immunoSEQ multiplex PCR, and TCRdb's table has in-frame clones only and misses some. The sample shows 90,000 to 100,000 clones, 70% to 90% of them seen only once. The sequenced sample consisted of PBMCs. The receptors come from a man between 18 and 35 years old in good health and CMV-seronegative.

The chain has TRBV18 and TRBJ1-2, with D possibly matching TRBD1 (6 bases). CDR1 is KGHSH and CDR2 is LQKENI in the germline V gene. The CDR3 runs to 12 residues. V lost 8 bases to trimming and J lost 4 bases, with 11 bases between them. CDR3 bases: TGTGCCAGCACCCCGGACAGCTATGGCTACACCTTC. It yields the protein CASTPDSYGYTF.

J is TRBJ1-2 and V is TRBV15; D is perhaps TRBD1 (6 bases). This CDR3 is 14 amino acids long. The V gene lost 5 bases and the J gene lost 8 bases, with 18 bases spanning the gap. The germline V gene has CDR1 LNHNV and CDR2 YYDKDF (reference sequence). The CDR3 region has the DNA TGTGCCACCAGCTATAGTCAGGACAGAGAGGGCTACACCTTC. The encoded protein is CATSYSQDREGYTF.

This chain joins TRBV9 and TRBJ2-4; 7 bases are shared with TRBD1. Germline V gene lookup returns CDR1 SGDLS and CDR2 YYNGEE. Trimming removed 4 bases from V and 8 bases from J; junction bases left unmatched: 9. This CDR3 is built from 14 residues. The CDR3: CASSTHGTEDIQYF. The CDR3 region has the DNA TGTGCCAGCAGCACCCACGGGACAGAAGACATTCAGTACTTC.

This clone has a handful of counts. The chain combines TRBV28 with TRBJ2-7, with D possibly TRBD1 on 6 matching bases. V lost 2 bases, J lost 6 bases, and 8 bases lay in between. From germline, CDR1 is MDHEN and CDR2 SYDVKM. The CDR3 totals 12 residues. The CDR3 sequence is CASSLEGGEQYF. The CDR3 DNA reads as TGTGCCAGCAGTTTAGAAGGGGGCGAGCAGTACTTC.

On this clone: The junction departs from germline at one end; a sequencing error may be responsible. This CDR3 is CASSSGTPFSHEQYF. The CDR3 nucleotides are TGTGCCAGCTCATCCGGGACTCCATTCTCCCACGAGCAGTACTTC. The J gene is TRBJ2-7, the V gene TRBV18, with D perhaps TRBD2 (6 bases). The length of the CDR3 is 15 residues. Germline V lookup: CDR1 KGHSH, CDR2 LQKENI.

V usage is TRBV6-5 and J usage is TRBJ2-2; D is unresolved. Germline lookup yields CDR1 MNHEY and CDR2 SVGAGI. V was pared by 2 bases and J by 4 bases, with 2 bases between. CDR3 length: 12 amino acids. The CDR3, as DNA: TGTGCCAGCAGTTACCTCACCGGGGAGCTGTTTTTT. The encoded protein is CASSYLTGELFF.

This sequence joins TRBV7-8 and TRBJ1-5, with TRBD1 as a possible D gene (6 bases). Per the germline V gene, CDR1 is SGHVS and CDR2 is FQNEAQ. The CDR3 contains 15 residues. The V and J ends lost 5 bases and 1 base respectively, with 12 bases between them. The CDR3 protein is CASSQGLQSNQPQHF. The CDR3 coding sequence is TGTGCCAGCAGCCAGGGGCTGCAGAGCAATCAGCCCCAGCATTTT. The variable domain in full, with the rest retrieved from reference TRBV7-8 and TRBJ1-5, is GAGVSQSPRYKVAKRGQDVALRCDPISGHVSLFWYQQALGQGPEFLTYFQNEAQLDKSGLPSDRFFAERPEGSVSTLKIQRTQQEDSAVYLCASSQGLQSNQPQHFGDGTRLSIL.

V and J are TRBV18 and TRBJ1-1; no definite D call. The CDR3 has 15 amino acids. The V end lost 4 bases, the J end lost 0 bases, and 12 bases lay between the germline ends. CDR1 and CDR2 (germline): KGHSH, LQKENI. DNA of the CDR3: TGTGCCAGCTCACTTAACGGTCTGTTGAACACTGAAGCTTTCTTT. This codes for CASSLNGLLNTEAFF.

The chain couples TRBV27 to TRBJ2-7, with 9 bases fitting TRBD1. V dropped 7 bases and J dropped 2; count of bases not matched to a gene: 9. The germline CDR1 and CDR2 sequences are MNHEY and SMNVEV (reference sequence). CDR3 size: 15 residues. CDR3 nucleotide sequence: TGTGCCAGCATTTCCCTCGGGACAGGGACCTACGAGCAGTACTTC. Protein sequence: CASISLGTGTYEQYF.

This clone showed up just a few times. This chain links TRBV28 with TRBJ1-4, with D perhaps TRBD1 (6 bases). V lost 2 bases and J 5 bases, leaving 9 bases between the germline ends. The V gene's germline CDR1 is MDHEN and CDR2 SYDVKM. The CDR3 has 14 amino acids. The CDR3 DNA sequence: TGTGCCAGCAGTTTACAGGGGTGGAATGAAAAACTGTTTTTT. This codes for CASSLQGWNEKLFF.

The chain joins TRBV15 to TRBJ1-1; D possibly corresponds to TRBD1 (6 bases). V was shortened by 3 bases and J by 11 bases, with 13 bases between the two germline ends. This CDR3 is 12 amino acids long. Per germline, CDR1 LNHNV and CDR2 YYDKDF (reference sequence). The CDR3 spells CATSRNYREAFF. The CDR3 DNA reads TGTGCCACCAGCAGGAATTACAGGGAGGCTTTCTTT.

The chain is built from TRBV5-5 and TRBJ2-7; unclear D gene. This CDR3 contains 13 residues. V was cut by 4 bases and J by 0 bases, with 8 bases left in between. Germline V gene lookup returns CDR1 SGHKS and CDR2 YYEKEE (reference sequence). CDR3 in amino acids: CASSPMSSYEQYF. DNA for the CDR3: TGTGCCAGCAGCCCCATGAGCTCCTACGAGCAGTACTTC.

The chain joins TRBV5-8 to TRBJ2-3; 9 bases are shared with TRBD1. The CDR3 is made up of 15 amino acids. Germline V gene lookup returns CDR1 SGHTS and CDR2 YDEGEE. With V trimmed by 3 bases and J by 7 bases, 9 bases remained unmatched. In nucleotides, the CDR3 is TGTGCCAGCAGCTCCGGGACAGGGTTTGCTTATACGCAGTATTTT. Translated: CASSSGTGFAYTQYF.

The V call is TRBV30, the J call TRBJ2-2, with D tentatively TRBD1 (6 bases). Germline-derived CDR1 and CDR2 are GTSNPN and SVGIG (reference sequence). The CDR3 length is 13 residues. V was pared by 4 bases and J by 6 bases, with 12 bases between. The CDR3 loop reads CAWTRGFPGELFF. CDR3 coding DNA: TGTGCCTGGACCAGGGGTTTTCCCGGGGAGCTGTTTTTT.

This clone was counted only a few times. V is TRBV6-5 and J is TRBJ1-1; D call uncertain. CDR1 and CDR2 from the germline V gene are MNHEY and SVGAGI. V shed 5 bases and J shed 4 bases, with 8 bases lying between them. This CDR3 spans 12 amino acids. This CDR3 reads CASSRYSTEAFF. The CDR3 nucleotides read TGTGCCAGCAGTCGCTACAGCACTGAAGCTTTCTTT.

This clone was observed once. The rearrangement links TRBV5-1 to TRBJ1-1; TRBD1 matches 8 bases. The CDR3 sequence is 15 residues long. CDR1 SGHRS and CDR2 YFSETQ come from the germline V gene. Trimming took 0 bases from V and 5 from J; bases not matched to a gene: 6. The CDR3 DNA is TGCGCCAGCAGCTTGGCCGGACAGGGATTTACTGAAGCTTTCTTT. This gives the protein CASSLAGQGFTEAFF.

This chain joins TRBV7-2 and TRBJ2-5, with 12 positions matching TRBD2. Germline CDR1 SGHTA, CDR2 FQGNSA. V shed 5 bases, J shed 5 bases, and the junction held 3 bases outside the gene matches. This CDR3 spans 14 amino acids. The CDR3 coding sequence is TGTGCCAGCAGCAAAACTAGCGGGGGGGAGACCCAGTACTTC. It is translated as CASSKTSGGETQYF.

The chain links TRBV19 to TRBJ1-4, with 9 bases matching TRBD1. The length of the CDR3 is 17 residues. V trimming: 2 bases; J trimming: 8 bases; junction bases outside the gene matches: 12. Germline V gives CDR1 LNHDA, CDR2 SQIVND (reference sequence). CDR3 nucleotides: TGTGCCAGTAGTATACCACATACCGGGACAGGGCCCGAAAAACTGTTTTTT. Translating gives CASSIPHTGTGPEKLFF.

The chain links TRBV5-1 to TRBJ2-5; unclear D gene. The CDR3 is 11 residues long. From germline, CDR1 is SGHRS and CDR2 YFSETQ. V was cut by 7 bases and J by 2 bases, with 6 bases left in between. The DNA for the CDR3 is TGCGCCAGCGGCAGGCAAGAGACCCAGTACTTC. The encoded protein is CASGRQETQYF.

As to this clone: An end of the junction does not agree with germline; a read error may underlie this. The chain couples TRBV5-1 to TRBJ2-5; TRBD1 aligns across 7 bases. The J call may be mistaken, given a closer DNA end match to TRBJ2-7. This CDR3 spans 14 amino acids. Germline assignment: CDR1 SGHRS and CDR2 YFSETQ. The chain's CDR3 is CASGFTGDGDEQYF. In DNA form, the CDR3 reads TGCGCCAGCGGCTTTACAGGGGACGGGGACGAGCAGTACTTC.

This clone was seen only a few times. This sample includes further DNA sequences coding for the same CDR3. This CDR3 is CASRGQGAGGYTF. The CDR3 DNA sequence: TGTGCCAGCAGAGGACAGGGGGCGGGTGGCTACACCTTC. The genes are TRBV27 and TRBJ1-2; TRBD1 matches at 11 bases. The CDR3 has 13 residues. V lost 6 bases to trimming and J lost 7 bases; unmatched junction nucleotides: 4. Germline V gene data show CDR1 as MNHEY and CDR2 as SMNVEV (reference sequence).

A few counts support this clone. J is TRBJ2-2 and V is TRBV7-6; 7 nucleotides match TRBD2. Looked up from germline, CDR1 is SGHVS and CDR2 is FNYEAQ. Germline trimming cut 4 bases from V and 3 bases from J; bases unmatched to any gene: 11. The CDR3 contains 17 residues. The CDR3 region has the DNA TGTGCCAGCAGCTCGGGGGAGGGGAGATATCACACCGGGGAGCTGTTTTTT. Its protein product is CASSSGEGRYHTGELFF.

J is TRBJ2-5 and V is TRBV20-1, with D perhaps matching TRBD1 (5 bases). Per germline, CDR1 DFQATT and CDR2 SNEGSKA (reference sequence). The V end was cut by 6 bases, the J end by 5 bases, with 10 bases between. CDR3 length equals 11 residues. In nucleotides, the CDR3 is TGCAGTGCAGGCAAGGGGGAGACCCAGTACTTC. This gives the protein CSAGKGETQYF.

The rearrangement uses TRBV5-5 and TRBJ1-5, with 8 bases identical to TRBD1. This CDR3 spans 17 amino acids. Trimming at V came to 4 bases and at J to 1 base, leaving 10 bases not matched to a gene. Germline V gene lookup returns CDR1 SGHKS and CDR2 YYEKEE (reference sequence). The CDR3 nucleotides read TGTGCCAGCAGCCAGGACAGGGTTATGAGCAGCAATCAGCCCCAGCATTTT. Translating it yields CASSQDRVMSSNQPQHF. The variable domain in full, completed from reference TRBV5-5 and TRBJ1-5, reads DAGVTQSPTHLIKTRGQQVTLRCSPISGHKSVSWYQQVLGQGPQFIFQYYEKEERGRGNFPDRFSARQFPNYSSELNVNALLLGDSALYLCASSQDRVMSSNQPQHFGDGTRLSIL.

The table lists this clone with a few counts. The rearrangement links TRBV6-5 to TRBJ1-4, with D unclear. Per the germline V gene, CDR1 is MNHEY and CDR2 is SVGAGI. CDR3 length: 11 residues. Trimming cost V 5 bases and J 5 bases, with 3 bases left between them. The CDR3 DNA reads as TGTGCCAGCAGTCAAAATGAAAAACTGTTTTTT. Translated: CASSQNEKLFF.